The clone carrying this TCR beta chain was observed at least ten times. The antigen remains unidentified. Stable Graves' hyperthyroidism meant no ophthalmopathy progression within 18 months. For the diagnoses, clinical symptoms, serum thyroxine and TRAb, thyroid ultrasound and orbital computed tomography were used. TCR beta CDR3 regions were amplified from RNA transcripts. First-round RT-PCR targeting the TCR CDR3 was performed with the HTBI primer set. MiXCR was run by TCRdb on the multiplex PCR reads, yielding one entry per CDR3 protein. The data contain under 550,000 distinct CDR3 sequences, approximately 15% of them singletons. This sample was taken from a study of T cells in Graves' hyperthyroidism and ophthalmopathy. Overall study findings and caveats: In simple terms, a model built on 13 V-J features told ophthalmopathy apart from stable hyperthyroidism.

The sequence came from a young woman with Graves' hyperthyroidism. Input material: blood.

CDR3 loop: CSVVGQEYEQYF. CDR3 DNA: TGCAGCGTTGTCGGACAGGAGTACGAGCAGTACTTC. The chain links TRBV29-1 to TRBJ2-7; 7 nucleotides match TRBD1. CDR3 length: 12 residues. CDR1 is SQVTM and CDR2 is ANQGSEA in the germline V gene. V dropped 4 bases and J dropped 4; count of bases not matched to a gene: 4.